The rows below give T cell receptor beta chains drawn from one sample of a study of blood T cell repertoires in COVID-19. Here immunoSEQ multiplex PCR was the method, and the copy in TCRdb shows in-frame clones only, minus some. The data contain under 450,000 clones, 70% to 85% of them singletons. Specimen: peripheral blood. These receptors were taken from a human donor with acute or convalescent COVID-19. The donor label of this sample is uncertain. Both conserved end residues are part of each CDR3. A D gene is named only where the DNA matches it firmly. Not all rows give a size; the values are once, few, many and, for expanded clones, a class.

V	D	size	J	CDR3	DNA
TRBV19	-	-	TRBJ2-4	CASSIVGGQNNIQYF	TGTGCCAGTAGTATAGTGGGCGGACAGAATAACATTCAGTACTTC
TRBV9	-	few	TRBJ2-2	CASSVAPEGELFF	TGTGCCAGCAGCGTAGCCCCTGAGGGGGAGCTGTTTTTT
TRBV7-2	TRBD2	-	TRBJ2-7	CASSSAVRGGAVYEQYF	TGTGCCAGCAGCTCCGCTGTCCGCGGGGGGGCCGTCTACGAGCAGTACTTC
TRBV5-1	TRBD1	few	TRBJ2-3	CASSKAPGTGADTQYF	TGCGCCAGCAGCAAAGCCCCCGGGACAGGGGCAGATACGCAGTATTTT
TRBV9	-	few	TRBJ2-1	CASSPRSSSYNEQFF	TGTGCCAGCAGCCCGCGGTCCAGCTCCTACAATGAGCAGTTCTTC
TRBV7-2	TRBD1	-	TRBJ2-5	CASSSSAMRGGKTQYF	TGTGCCAGCAGCTCCTCGGCGATGCGAGGGGGCAAGACCCAGTACTTC
TRBV12-3/TRBV12-4	-	-	TRBJ2-5	CASSFSETQYF	TGTGCCAGCAGTTTCTCAGAGACCCAGTACTTC
TRBV4-1	-	-	TRBJ1-1	CASSQSTEAFF	TGCGCCAGCAGCCAGAGCACTGAAGCTTTCTTT
TRBV28	-	once	TRBJ2-6	CASSPIFSGANVLTF	TGTGCCAGCAGCCCCATTTTCTCTGGGGCCAACGTCCTGACTTTC
TRBV5-1	TRBD1	once	TRBJ1-2	CASSQVGTGKNYGYTF	TGCGCCAGCAGCCAGGTGGGGACAGGGAAAAACTATGGCTACACCTTC
TRBV2	-	-	TRBJ1-5	CASSQDSNQPQHF	TGTGCCAGCAGTCAAGACAGTAATCAGCCCCAGCATTTT
TRBV5-1	TRBD1	-	TRBJ1-4	CASSSTGEWFGEKLFF	TGCGCCAGCAGCTCAACAGGGGAGTGGTTTGGTGAAAAACTGTTTTTT
TRBV21-1	-	few	TRBJ2-5	CASRTTSGEGTETQYF	TGTGCCAGCAGAACAACTAGCGGGGAGGGAACGGAGACCCAGTACTTC
TRBV18	-	-	TRBJ2-7	CASSPLNSYEQYF	TGTGCCAGCTCACCGTTAAACTCCTACGAGCAGTACTTC
TRBV5-1	TRBD1	-	TRBJ1-1	CASSSTPQGDTEAFF	TGCGCCAGCAGCTCCACACCACAGGGGGACACTGAAGCTTTCTTT
TRBV6-5	TRBD1	-	TRBJ2-7	CASSYGDRAEQYF	TGTGCCAGCAGTTACGGGGACAGGGCTGAACAGTACTTC
TRBV7-9	-	-	TRBJ1-3	CASNLGGGSGNTIYF	TGTGCCAGCAACTTGGGAGGGGGATCTGGAAACACCATATATTTT
TRBV30	-	-	TRBJ1-2	CASEGPPGYTF	TGTGCCTCCGAGGGTCCTCCTGGCTACACCTTC
TRBV5-1	-	-	TRBJ1-4	CASSPYPRGSATNEKLFF	TGCGCCAGCAGCCCCTACCCCAGAGGGTCGGCAACTAATGAAAAACTGTTTTTT
TRBV11-2	-	-	TRBJ2-7	CASSLVSYEQYF	TGTGCCAGCAGCTTAGTCAGCTACGAGCAGTACTTC
TRBV3-1/TRBV3-2	-	-	TRBJ1-3	CASSPIGQSNTIYF	TGTGCCAGCAGCCCCATAGGACAGTCGAACACCATATATTTT
TRBV29-1	-	-	TRBJ2-4	CSVEDVAKNIQYF	TGCAGCGTTGAAGACGTAGCCAAAAACATTCAGTACTTC
TRBV5-4	-	-	TRBJ2-5	CASSSAGNQETQYF	TGTGCCAGCAGCTCGGCGGGAAATCAAGAGACCCAGTACTTC
TRBV7-2	-	-	TRBJ2-7	CASSLRRFEQYF	TGTGCCAGCAGCTTGAGGCGTTTCGAGCAGTACTTC
TRBV3-1/TRBV3-2	TRBD1	-	TRBJ1-2	CASSHGTGFGYTF	TGTGCCAGCAGCCACGGGACAGGGTTTGGCTACACCTTC
TRBV20-1	TRBD1	-	TRBJ1-2	CSARTGNGYTF	TGCAGTGCTAGGACAGGGAATGGCTACACCTTC
TRBV2	TRBD1	-	TRBJ1-1	CASNNRGDTEAFF	TGTGCCAGCAATAACAGGGGAGACACTGAAGCTTTCTTT
TRBV5-1	TRBD1	-	TRBJ2-7	CASSQTGSSREQYF	TGCGCCAGCAGTCAGACAGGGTCCTCTCGGGAGCAGTACTTC
TRBV5-5	-	-	TRBJ1-6	CASSFDRRNNSPLHF	TGTGCCAGCAGCTTCGACAGGCGTAATAATTCACCCCTCCACTTT
TRBV7-2	TRBD2	-	TRBJ2-3	CASSLGLAGRSTDTQYF	TGTGCCAGCAGCTTAGGACTAGCGGGCCGTAGCACAGATACGCAGTATTTT
TRBV28	-	-	TRBJ1-5	CASSLQGGQPQHF	TGTGCCAGCAGTTTACAGGGAGGTCAGCCCCAGCATTTT
TRBV30	TRBD2	once	TRBJ2-5	CAWSPGLAGLETQYF	TGTGCCTGGAGTCCCGGACTAGCGGGATTAGAGACCCAGTACTTC
TRBV23-1	-	-	TRBJ2-6	CASRLLQGIAGANVLTF	TGCGCCAGCAGACTTTTACAGGGAATCGCTGGGGCCAACGTCCTGACTTTC
TRBV5-1	TRBD1	once	TRBJ1-2	CASSLDRGRGCTF	TGCGCCAGCAGCCTCGACAGGGGGCGAGGCTGCACCTTC
TRBV2	TRBD1	-	TRBJ2-7	CASSGQVFGEQYF	TGTGCCAGCAGCGGACAGGTTTTCGGCGAGCAGTACTTC
TRBV29-1	-	-	TRBJ1-5	CSVGAENQPQHF	TGCAGCGTTGGGGCAGAAAATCAGCCCCAGCATTTT
TRBV27	TRBD1	-	TRBJ1-2	CASSPRQGLGYTF	TGTGCCAGCAGTCCCCGACAGGGGTTGGGCTACACCTTC
TRBV10-3	TRBD2	-	TRBJ2-7	CAISGLAGSGEQYF	TGTGCCATCAGTGGACTAGCGGGATCGGGGGAGCAGTACTTC
TRBV7-9	TRBD1	-	TRBJ2-1	CASSFPGTGKNEQFF	TGTGCCAGCAGCTTCCCCGGGACAGGGAAAAATGAGCAGTTCTTC
TRBV5-4	-	-	TRBJ1-4	CASSLGGATNEKLFF	TGTGCCAGCAGCTTGGGTGGAGCAACTAATGAAAAACTGTTTTTT
TRBV3-1/TRBV3-2	-	-	TRBJ1-1	CASSQVAGEAFF	TGTGCCAGCAGCCAAGTTGCAGGGGAAGCTTTCTTT
TRBV12-5	-	-	TRBJ1-5	CASAHPGYSNQPQHF	TGTGCTAGTGCTCACCCGGGGTATAGCAATCAGCCCCAGCATTTT
TRBV5-8	-	-	TRBJ2-1	CASSPGLSGNEQFF	TGTGCCAGCAGCCCAGGACTATCCGGCAATGAGCAGTTCTTC
TRBV3-1/TRBV3-2	-	-	TRBJ1-3	CASSLRGSSGNTIYF	TGTGCCAGCAGCCTTCGGGGGAGCTCTGGAAACACCATATATTTT
TRBV14	-	-	TRBJ1-1	CASSQLRGRGANTEAFF	TGTGCCAGCAGCCAACTCCGGGGCCGGGGGGCGAACACTGAAGCTTTCTTT
TRBV2	-	once	TRBJ1-6	CASSGVVTYNSPLHF	TGTGCCAGCAGCGGGGTGGTGACCTATAATTCACCCCTCCACTTT
TRBV2	-	-	TRBJ1-4	CASRTQGSSNEKLFF	TGTGCCAGCAGGACTCAGGGGTCCTCAAATGAAAAACTGTTTTTT
TRBV5-1	-	-	TRBJ2-7	CASSLDRQVPSYEQYF	TGCGCCAGCAGCTTAGACCGACAGGTCCCCTCCTACGAGCAGTACTTC
TRBV4-1	-	few	TRBJ2-1	CASSQTRNNEQFF	TGCGCCAGCAGCCAAACTCGAAACAATGAGCAGTTCTTC
TRBV12-3/TRBV12-4	-	-	TRBJ1-2	CASRRDVVPGYTF	TGTGCCAGCAGAAGAGATGTTGTGCCTGGCTACACCTTC